This T cell receptor (beta chain) was recovered during a study of blood T cell repertoires in COVID-19. Study as a whole: Both acute and convalescent COVID-19 samples were obtained from the United States, Italy and Spain. PBMCs, B-cell-depleted T cells, or T cells provided the cDNA or gDNA that made up the material.

This CDR3 has 16 residues. V lost 4 bases to trimming and J lost 3 bases; unmatched junction nucleotides: 8. Germline lookup yields CDR1 SEHNR and CDR2 FQNEAQ (reference sequence). Per the authors' pipeline: Quantification of nucleated cells was approximated via reference gene primer amplification. The protocol was immunoSEQ multiplex PCR, while the TCRdb copy is restricted to in-frame clones and leaves out a portion. V and J calls and clone size are copied from that table; D and trimming were computed from the DNA. Altogether hundreds of thousands of clones are present, 65% to 90% being singletons, with the ten largest covering about 4.8%. This clone has just one count.

The clonotype was recovered from a woman aged 70-85 years with acute or convalescent COVID-19. This chain links TRBV7-9 with TRBJ2-3; 9 bases fit TRBD1. Sequenced material: peripheral blood. CDR3 nucleotide sequence: TGTGCCAGCAGCTCTACAGGGGGCTTGAGTACAGATACGCAGTATTTT. Protein: CASSSTGGLSTDTQYF.